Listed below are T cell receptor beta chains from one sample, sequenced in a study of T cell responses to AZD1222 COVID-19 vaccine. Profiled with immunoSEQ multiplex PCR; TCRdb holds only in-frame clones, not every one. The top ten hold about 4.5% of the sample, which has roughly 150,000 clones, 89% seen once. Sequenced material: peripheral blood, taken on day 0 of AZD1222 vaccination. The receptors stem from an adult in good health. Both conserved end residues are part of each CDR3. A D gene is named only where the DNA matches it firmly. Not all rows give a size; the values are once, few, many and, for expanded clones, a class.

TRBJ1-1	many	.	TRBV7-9	CASSFEQLITEAFF	TGTGCCAGCAGCTTCGAACAGTTAATCACTGAAGCTTTCTTT
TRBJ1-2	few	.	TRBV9	CASSVEVVARVDPAYGYTF	TGTGCCAGCAGCGTAGAGGTCGTGGCAAGGGTGGACCCGGCATATGGCTACACCTTC
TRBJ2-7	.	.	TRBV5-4	CASSLSGEGYEQYF	TGTGCCAGCAGTCTTAGCGGAGAGGGGTACGAGCAGTACTTC
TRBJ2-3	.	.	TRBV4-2	CASSQDSFGTRQYF	TGTGCCAGCAGCCAAGATAGTTTTGGGACAAGACAGTATTTT
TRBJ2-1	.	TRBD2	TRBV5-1	CASSPRTSGYYNEQFF	TGCGCCAGCAGCCCTAGGACTAGCGGATACTACAATGAGCAGTTCTTC
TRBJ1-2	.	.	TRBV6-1	CASSEQSVPTTRPSF	TGTGCCAGCAGTGAACAAAGCGTACCCACCACACGACCATCCTTC
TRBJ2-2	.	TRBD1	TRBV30	CAWIRDRVSGELFF	TGTGCCTGGATCCGGGACAGGGTGTCCGGGGAGCTGTTTTTT
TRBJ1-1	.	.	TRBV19	CASSIGRGPEAFF	TGTGCCAGTAGTATCGGAAGGGGCCCTGAAGCTTTCTTT
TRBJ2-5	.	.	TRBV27	CASGYRGGGQETQYF	TGTGCCAGCGGGTACAGGGGAGGGGGGCAAGAGACCCAGTACTTC
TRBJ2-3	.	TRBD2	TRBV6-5	CASSRLAGGPDTQYF	TGTGCCAGCAGCCGACTAGCGGGAGGGCCGGATACGCAGTATTTT
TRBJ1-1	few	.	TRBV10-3	CAISAREAPNTEAFF	TGTGCCATCAGTGCTCGGGAGGCCCCAAACACTGAAGCTTTCTTT
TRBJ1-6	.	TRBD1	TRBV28	CASSFRDRHNSPLHF	TGTGCCAGCAGTTTCCGGGACAGGCATAATTCACCCCTCCACTTT
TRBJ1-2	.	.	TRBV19	CASSPVDRPYGYTF	TGTGCCAGTAGTCCCGTCGACAGGCCTTATGGCTACACCTTC
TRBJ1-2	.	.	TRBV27	CASSFARDYGYTF	TGTGCCAGCAGTTTCGCCAGAGACTATGGCTACACCTTC
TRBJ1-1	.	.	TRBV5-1	CASSSGQPNTEAFF	TGCGCCAGCAGCTCAGGACAGCCGAACACTGAAGCTTTCTTT
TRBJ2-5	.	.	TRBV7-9	CASRGASGRETQYF	TGTGCCAGCCGGGGGGCGTCCGGGCGGGAGACCCAGTACTTC
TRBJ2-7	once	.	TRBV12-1	CASNPYEQYF	TGTGCCAGCAATCCCTACGAGCAGTACTTC
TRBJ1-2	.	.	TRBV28	CASSDWVLGYTF	TGTGCCAGCAGTGATTGGGTCCTTGGCTACACCTTC
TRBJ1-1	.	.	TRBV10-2	CASMYNTEAFF	TGCGCCAGCATGTATAACACTGAAGCTTTCTTT
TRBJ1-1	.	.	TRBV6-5	CASMARTEAFF	TGTGCCAGCATGGCTAGGACTGAAGCTTTCTTT
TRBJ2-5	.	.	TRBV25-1	CASSGLRKLETQYF	TGTGCCAGCAGTGGGCTTCGCAAACTGGAGACCCAGTACTTC
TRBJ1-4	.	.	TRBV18	CASSPSATNEKLFF	TGTGCCAGCTCACCCAGTGCAACTAATGAAAAACTGTTTTTT
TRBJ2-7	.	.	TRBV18	CASSPTGRGSYEQYF	TGTGCCAGCTCACCAACAGGGAGGGGGAGCTACGAGCAGTACTTC
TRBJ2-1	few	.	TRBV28	CATLGGRLRNEQFF	TGTGCCACCTTGGGAGGCCGCCTCCGCAATGAGCAGTTCTTC
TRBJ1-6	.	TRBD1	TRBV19	CASSAWTGYNSPLHF	TGTGCCAGTAGTGCCTGGACAGGTTATAATTCACCCCTCCACTTT
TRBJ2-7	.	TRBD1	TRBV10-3	CAISETTGVEQYF	TGTGCCATCAGTGAGACCACAGGGGTCGAGCAGTACTTC
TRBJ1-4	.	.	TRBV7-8	CASSLRGGTTNEKLFF	TGTGCCAGCAGCCTAAGGGGAGGGACAACTAATGAAAAACTGTTTTTT
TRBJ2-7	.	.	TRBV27	CASRQGLSYEQYF	TGTGCCAGCAGACAGGGATTGTCCTACGAGCAGTACTTC
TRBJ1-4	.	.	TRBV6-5	CASSYGYNEKLFF	TGTGCCAGCAGTTACGGGTATAATGAAAAACTGTTTTTT
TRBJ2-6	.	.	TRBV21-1	CASSKGRDCLWDRTSGANVLTF	TGTGCCAGCAGCAAAGGAAGAGATTGTCTGTGGGACAGGACCTCTGGGGCCAACGTCCTGACTTTC
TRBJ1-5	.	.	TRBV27	CASSLSSNQPQHF	TGTGCCAGCAGTTTATCGAGCAATCAGCCCCAGCATTTT